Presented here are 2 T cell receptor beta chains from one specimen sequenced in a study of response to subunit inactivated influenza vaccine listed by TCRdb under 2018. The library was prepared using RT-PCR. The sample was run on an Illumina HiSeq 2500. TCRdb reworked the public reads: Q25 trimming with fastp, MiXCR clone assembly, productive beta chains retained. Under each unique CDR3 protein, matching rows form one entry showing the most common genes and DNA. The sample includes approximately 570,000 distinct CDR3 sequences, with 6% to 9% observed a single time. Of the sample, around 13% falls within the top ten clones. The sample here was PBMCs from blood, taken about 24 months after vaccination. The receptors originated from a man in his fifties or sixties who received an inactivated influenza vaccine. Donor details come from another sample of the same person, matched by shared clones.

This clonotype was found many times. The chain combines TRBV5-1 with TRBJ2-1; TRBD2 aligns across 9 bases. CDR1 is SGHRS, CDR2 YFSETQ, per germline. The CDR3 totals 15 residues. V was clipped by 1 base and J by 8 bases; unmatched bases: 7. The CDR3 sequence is CASSLWASGEYEQFF. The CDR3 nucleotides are TGCGCCAGCAGCTTGTGGGCTAGCGGGGAGTATGAGCAGTTCTTC. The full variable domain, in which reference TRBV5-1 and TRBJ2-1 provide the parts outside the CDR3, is KAGVTQTPRYLIKTRGQQVTLSCSPISGHRSVSWYQQTPGQGLQFLFEYFSETQRNKGNFPGRFSGRQFSNSRSEMNVSTLELGDSALYLCASSLWASGEYEQFFGPGTRLTVL.

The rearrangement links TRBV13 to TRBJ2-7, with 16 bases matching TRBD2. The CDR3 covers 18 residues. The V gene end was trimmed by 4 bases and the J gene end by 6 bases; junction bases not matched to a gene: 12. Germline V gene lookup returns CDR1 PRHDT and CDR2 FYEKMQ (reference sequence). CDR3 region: CASSSLGLAGGPIGEQYF. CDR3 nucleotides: TGTGCCAGCAGCTCCCTGGGACTAGCGGGAGGGCCTATTGGCGAGCAGTACTTC. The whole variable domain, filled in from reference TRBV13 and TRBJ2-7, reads AAGVIQSPRHLIKEKRETATLKCYPIPRHDTVYWYQQGPGQDPQFLISFYEKMQSDKGSIPDRFSAQQFSDYHSELNMSSLELGDSALYFCASSSLGLAGGPIGEQYFGPGTRLTVT.